Listed here is a single T cell receptor (beta chain). The data are from a study of CD8 T cells in Susac syndrome. V was pared by 3 bases and J by 5 bases, with 13 bases between. Germline V gene sequence: CDR1 SGHNT, CDR2 YYREEE (reference sequence). This CDR3 is 14 amino acids long. Reverse transcription of 0.5 to 1 ug RNA was performed with random hexamers. Amplification of TCR beta CDR3 across 54 Vbeta and 13 Jbeta was performed with immunoSEQ multiplex PCR. TCRdb re-called the immunoSEQ multiplex PCR reads through MiXCR, storing one row per CDR3 protein. The sample has about 200,000 distinct CDR3 sequences; 85% to 95% are singletons. It was healthy donors who served as the controls, matched for age and sex. Negative isolation was applied to CD8+ and CD4+ T cells, and FACS enrichment was applied to TEMRA cells.

What was sequenced was CD4+ T cells from PBMCs. V gene TRBV5-4 combines with J gene TRBJ2-3, with D perhaps matching TRBD1 (6 bases). This receptor was identified in a human donor in good health. CDR3 sequence reads: CASSSNREGDTQYF. The DNA for the CDR3 is TGTGCCAGCAGCTCGAACAGGGAAGGAGATACGCAGTATTTT. Based on the CDR3 plus reference TRBV5-4 and TRBJ2-3, the full variable domain is ETGVTQSPTHLIKTRGQQVTLRCSSQSGHNTVSWYQQALGQGPQFIFQYYREEENGRGNFPPRFSGLQFPNYSSELNVNALELDDSALYLCASSSNREGDTQYFGPGTRLTVL.